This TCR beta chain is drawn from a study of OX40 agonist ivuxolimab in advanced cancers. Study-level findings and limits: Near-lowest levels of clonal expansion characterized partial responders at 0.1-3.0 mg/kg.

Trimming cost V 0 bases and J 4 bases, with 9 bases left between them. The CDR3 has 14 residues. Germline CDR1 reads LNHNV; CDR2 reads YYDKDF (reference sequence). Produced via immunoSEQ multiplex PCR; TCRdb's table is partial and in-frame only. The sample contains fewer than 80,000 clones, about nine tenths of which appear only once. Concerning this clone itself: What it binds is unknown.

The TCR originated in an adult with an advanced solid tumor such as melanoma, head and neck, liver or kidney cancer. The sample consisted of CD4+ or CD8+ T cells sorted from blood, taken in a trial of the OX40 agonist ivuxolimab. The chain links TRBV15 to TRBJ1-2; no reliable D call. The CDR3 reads CATSRDRQTYGYTF. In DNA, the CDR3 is TGTGCCACCAGCAGAGATCGCCAGACCTATGGCTACACCTTC.